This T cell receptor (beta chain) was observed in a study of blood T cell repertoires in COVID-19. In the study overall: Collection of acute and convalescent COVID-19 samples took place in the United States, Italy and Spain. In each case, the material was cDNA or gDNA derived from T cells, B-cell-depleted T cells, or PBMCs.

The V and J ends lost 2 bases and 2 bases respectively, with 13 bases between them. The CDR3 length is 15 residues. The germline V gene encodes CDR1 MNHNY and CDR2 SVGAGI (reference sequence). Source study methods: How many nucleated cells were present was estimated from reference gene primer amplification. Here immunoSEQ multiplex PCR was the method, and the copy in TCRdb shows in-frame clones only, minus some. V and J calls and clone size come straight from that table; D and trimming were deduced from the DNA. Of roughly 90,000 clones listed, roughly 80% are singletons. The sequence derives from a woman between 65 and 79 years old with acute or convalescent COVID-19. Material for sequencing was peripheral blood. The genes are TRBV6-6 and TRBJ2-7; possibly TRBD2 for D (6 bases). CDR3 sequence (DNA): TGTGCCAGCAGTTACAGGGGAGGACCTGCCTACGAGCAGTACTTC. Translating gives CASSYRGGPAYEQYF.